These 27 T cell receptor beta chains share one sample of origin, sequenced in a study of T-cell reconstitution after alpha-beta-depleted transplantation in children. Molecular barcoding with unique molecular identifiers was used for the TCRbeta library. In TCRdb, the PCR reads were re-called with MiXCR into one record per CDR3 protein. This table holds roughly 180,000 distinct CDR3 sequences, about 14% found once. The specimen comprised PBMCs from the stem cell graft donor, sampled from the stem cell graft. The receptors originated from a human donor who donated a stem cell graft to a child with acute lymphoblastic leukemia.

This clonotype was counted at least ten times. The chain combines TRBV11-2 with TRBJ2-5; D is uncertain. V lost 5 bases and J lost 1, with 8 bases in between. The V gene's germline CDR1 is SGHAT and CDR2 FQNNGV. The CDR3 length is 13 residues. CDR3 residues: CASSRAIQETQYF. The CDR3 region has the DNA TGTGCCAGCAGCAGGGCCATCCAAGAGACCCAGTACTTC.

At least ten counts were recorded for this clonotype. The chain recombines TRBV20-1 with TRBJ2-1; 10 bases line up with TRBD2. Germline loops: CDR1 DFQATT, CDR2 SNEGSKA (reference sequence). Trimming cost V 3 bases and J 1 base; bases outside gene matches: 3. The length of the CDR3 is 15 residues. The CDR3 sequence: CSASASGGSYNEQFF. Here the CDR3 DNA reads TGCAGTGCTAGCGCTAGCGGGGGTTCCTACAATGAGCAGTTCTTC.

Many counts were recorded for this clonotype. The rearrangement links TRBV5-5 to TRBJ1-1; D gene unclear. Germline V CDR1 and CDR2: SGHKS, YYEKEE (reference sequence). This CDR3 spans 12 amino acids. Trimming shortened V by 0 bases and J by 4 bases, and 4 bases separated the two germline ends. The CDR3 DNA follows: TGTGCCAGCAGCTTGGGAACCACTGAAGCTTTCTTT. It codes for CASSLGTTEAFF. The whole variable domain, filled in from reference TRBV5-5 and TRBJ1-1, reads DAGVTQSPTHLIKTRGQQVTLRCSPISGHKSVSWYQQVLGQGPQFIFQYYEKEERGRGNFPDRFSARQFPNYSSELNVNALLLGDSALYLCASSLGTTEAFFGQGTRLTVV.

The chain employs TRBV19 and TRBJ2-1; D gene unclear. The germline V gene encodes CDR1 LNHDA and CDR2 SQIVND (reference sequence). The CDR3 is 12 amino acids. V was clipped by 4 bases and J by 6 bases, with 7 bases between them. CDR3 loop: CASSRSANEQFF. The CDR3 DNA sequence: TGTGCCAGTAGTAGATCAGCCAATGAGCAGTTCTTC.

This clonotype was observed at least ten times. V is TRBV7-8 and J is TRBJ1-1, with D possibly being TRBD1 (5 bases). CDR3 size: 13 residues. CDR1 is SGHVS and CDR2 is FQNEAQ in the germline V gene. Deletions cut 4 bases from V and 10 bases from J, with 16 bases between. CDR3 in DNA: TGTGCCAGCAGCTCAACGCGGGGCACCGGAGCTTTCTTT. It yields the protein CASSSTRGTGAFF.

Many counts were recorded for this clonotype. V usage is TRBV12-3 or TRBV12-4 and J usage is TRBJ2-5; TRBD2 matches 8 bases. The V and J ends lost 10 bases and 5 bases, in that order; junction bases with no gene match: 9. The length of the CDR3 is 13 residues. CDR3 region: CAIGSGSAETQYF. The DNA for the CDR3 is TGTGCCATCGGGAGCGGGAGTGCCGAGACCCAGTACTTC.

This clonotype has a handful of counts. V and J are TRBV12-3 or TRBV12-4 and TRBJ2-3; the D is unclear. V was shortened by 5 bases and J by 0 bases, with 15 bases between the two germline ends. This CDR3 region has 16 residues. Here the CDR3 reads CASSPWAIVSTDTQYF. The CDR3 region has the DNA TGTGCCAGCAGTCCCTGGGCTATCGTAAGCACAGATACGCAGTATTTT.

This clonotype occurred many times. The chain couples TRBV7-6 to TRBJ1-6, with 7 bases fitting TRBD1. The CDR3 sequence is 14 residues long. J lost 7 bases, V lost 4 bases, and 4 bases had no gene match. Per the germline V gene, CDR1 is SGHVS and CDR2 is FNYEAQ. DNA of the CDR3: TGTGCCAGCAGCTACGACAGGGCGAATTCACCCCTCCACTTT. Amino acid sequence: CASSYDRANSPLHF.

This clonotype was found many times. This sequence joins TRBV10-3 and TRBJ2-2; 8 bases fit TRBD2. The V gene end was trimmed by 0 bases and the J gene end by 7 bases; junction bases not matched to a gene: 7. Germline V CDR1 and CDR2: ENHRY, SYGVKD. CDR3 length: 16 residues. CDR3 sequence: CAISESQREKVGELFF. CDR3 nucleotide sequence: TGTGCCATCAGTGAGTCCCAGCGGGAGAAGGTCGGGGAGCTGTTTTTT.

At least ten counts were recorded for this clonotype. This chain links TRBV20-1 with TRBJ2-7; 8 nucleotides line up with TRBD2. Germline lookup yields CDR1 DFQATT and CDR2 SNEGSKA (reference sequence). The CDR3 contains 16 residues. V lost 2 bases, J lost 1 base, and 10 bases stayed unmatched. DNA of the CDR3: TGCAGTGCTAGACCAACGACTAGCGCTTTATCCTACGAGCAGTACTTC. Translated: CSARPTTSALSYEQYF.

This clonotype was recorded many times. The chain links TRBV25-1 to TRBJ2-7; 11 bases align to TRBD2. This CDR3 is 15 amino acids long. J gave up 5 bases and V 4 bases, and 7 bases lay outside the gene matches. Germline values: CDR1 MGHDK, CDR2 SYGVNS. The CDR3 nucleotides are TGTGCCAGCAGTGGGCCTACTAGCGGGAGTAACGAGCAGTACTTC. Protein product: CASSGPTSGSNEQYF.

In regard to this clonotype: The CDR3 does not close with the conserved phenylalanine or tryptophan, likely indicating a read error. This chain connects TRBV29-1 to TRBJ2-1; 10 nucleotides match TRBD1. V gave up 3 bases and J gave up 6 bases; unmatched junction bases: 2. The CDR3 has 13 amino acids. Looked up from germline, CDR1 is SQVTM and CDR2 is ANQGSEA. This CDR3 is CSVDRTGGNEQFL. CDR3 in DNA: TGCAGCGTTGACCGGACAGGGGGCAATGAGCAGTTCTTG.

This clonotype was found many times. The V and J genes are TRBV4-1 and TRBJ1-5; 7 nucleotides match TRBD1. The CDR3 is 15 amino acids. The junction had 3 bases not matched to a gene; V was cut back by 3 bases and J by 1 base. Germline CDR1 is MGHRA and CDR2 is YSYEKL. The CDR3 nucleotides read TGCGCCAGCAGCCAGTCGACAGGGAGCAATCAGCCCCAGCATTTT. Its protein product is CASSQSTGSNQPQHF.

This clonotype has at least ten counts. The CDR3 DNA reads TGCAGTGCTAGAGATGGATCAGGGGGTCACAATGAGCAGTTCTTC. It codes for CSARDGSGGHNEQFF. The chain uses TRBV20-1 and TRBJ2-1; 7 bases agree with TRBD1. CDR3 length: 15 amino acids. In germline, CDR1 is DFQATT, CDR2 SNEGSKA (reference sequence). Trimming took 0 bases from V and 5 from J; bases not matched to a gene: 7.

This clonotype was detected many times. V usage is TRBV7-9 and J usage is TRBJ2-2; D is unresolved. The CDR3 has 14 residues. The germline CDR1 and CDR2 sequences are SEHNR and FQNEAQ (reference sequence). V was pared by 2 bases and J by 1 base, with 5 bases between. The CDR3: CASSLTRNTGELFF. The DNA of the CDR3 is TGTGCCAGCAGCTTAACACGGAACACCGGGGAGCTGTTTTTT. Based on the CDR3 plus reference TRBV7-9 and TRBJ2-2, the full variable domain is DTGVSQNPRHKITKRGQNVTFRCDPISEHNRLYWYRQTLGQGPEFLTYFQNEAQLEKSRLLSDRFSAERPKGSFSTLEIQRTEQGDSAMYLCASSLTRNTGELFFGEGSRLTVL.

There are many counts of this clonotype. V gene TRBV27 combines with J gene TRBJ2-3; no reliable D call. This CDR3 region has 14 residues. V lost 1 base, J lost 1 base, and 6 bases lay in between. Germline V gene lookup returns CDR1 MNHEY and CDR2 SMNVEV (reference sequence). In DNA form, the CDR3 reads TGTGCCAGCAGTTTATTCCGTGGCACAGATACGCAGTATTTT. Encoded protein: CASSLFRGTDTQYF.

This clonotype has more than one count but fewer than ten. The chain combines TRBV27 with TRBJ1-5; D is unclear. This CDR3 contains 14 residues. V lost 2 bases to trimming and J lost 4 bases, with 9 bases between them. The germline gives CDR1 MNHEY, CDR2 SMNVEV (reference sequence). CDR3 amino acids: CASSLRETNQPQHF. In DNA form, the CDR3 reads TGTGCCAGCAGTTTACGGGAGACTAATCAGCCCCAGCATTTT.

Turning to this clonotype: A much larger clone differs from this one at a single base, so this may be a read error. The V gene is TRBV5-1, the J gene TRBJ2-7; 7 bases fit TRBD1. Germline V gene lookup returns CDR1 SGHRS and CDR2 YFSETQ. J lost 6 bases, V lost 7 bases, and 13 bases had no gene match. CDR3 length equals 14 residues. The CDR3 DNA reads as TGCGCCAGCGCCACAAAGGGGGCTGAGGTCGAGCAGTACTTC. This sequence encodes CASATKGAEVEQYF.

The table lists this clonotype with a few counts. CDR3 nucleotides: TGTGCCAGCACTTATACAGCGGGAGGGCAAAATGAGCAGTTCTTC. Translation: CASTYTAGGQNEQFF. J is TRBJ2-1 and V is TRBV7-2; TRBD2 agrees at 10 bases. From germline, CDR1 is SGHTA and CDR2 FQGNSA. The CDR3 loop spans 15 amino acids. Trimming cost V 7 bases and J 7 bases; bases outside gene matches: 10.

The rearrangement uses TRBV29-1 and TRBJ1-4; possibly TRBD1 for D (6 bases). Per germline, CDR1 SQVTM and CDR2 ANQGSEA. CDR3 size: 15 residues. With 4 bases removed from V and 5 bases from J, the gap between germline ends came to 17 bases. This CDR3 reads CSVARGSSANEKLFF. The CDR3 DNA reads as TGCAGCGTTGCCAGGGGCTCATCGGCGAATGAAAAACTGTTTTTT.

This clonotype was seen at least ten times. This sequence joins TRBV12-3 or TRBV12-4 and TRBJ2-1; D not certain. The germline V and J ends were trimmed by 3 bases and 10 bases, with 7 bases remaining between them. There are 11 residues in the CDR3. The CDR3 sequence: CASSFRKEQFF. DNA for the CDR3: TGTGCCAGCAGTTTTAGGAAGGAGCAGTTCTTC.

This clonotype was detected many times. The chain combines TRBV24-1 with TRBJ2-2; D may match TRBD1 or TRBD2 (5 bases each). CDR1 is KGHDR, CDR2 SFDVKD, per germline. Between the trimmed V and J ends, which lost 0 bases and 6 bases, there was a span of 13 bases. The CDR3 contains 16 residues. CDR3 in amino acids: CATSDLRDAGAGELFF. CDR3 DNA: TGTGCCACCAGTGATTTGAGGGACGCCGGGGCCGGGGAGCTGTTTTTT.

This clonotype showed up many times. The rearrangement uses TRBV12-3 or TRBV12-4 and TRBJ1-2; 7 nucleotides line up with TRBD1. This CDR3 has 15 amino acids. With V trimmed by 6 bases and J by 3 bases, 10 bases remained unmatched. The CDR3 sequence: CASSPTRGYDYGYTF. CDR3 nucleotides: TGTGCCAGCAGCCCTACCAGGGGGTACGACTATGGCTACACCTTC.

The chain links TRBV6-5 to TRBJ2-1, with a weak D call TRBD2 (6 bases). Trimming pared 0 bases from V and 7 bases from J, leaving 13 bases between. The CDR3 totals 15 residues. Per germline, CDR1 MNHEY and CDR2 SVGAGI. The DNA of the CDR3 is TGTGCCAGCAGTTACTCCAGGAGGGGTGGTAATGAGCAGTTCTTC. The encoded protein is CASSYSRRGGNEQFF.

This clonotype has at least ten counts. This chain links TRBV5-1 with TRBJ2-1; 15 positions agree with TRBD2. The CDR3 length is 18 residues. Germline V CDR1 and CDR2: SGHRS, YFSETQ. V lost 3 bases and J lost 4; bases outside the gene matches: 8. The CDR3 loop is CASSSPGLAGGVYNEQFF. The CDR3 DNA follows: TGCGCCAGCAGCTCCCCGGGACTAGCGGGAGGCGTTTACAATGAGCAGTTCTTC.

This clonotype was seen only once. The CDR3 sequence: CASSLGPDVGELFF. The CDR3, as DNA: TGTGCCAGCAGCTTGGGTCCCGACGTCGGGGAGCTGTTTTTT. The V and J genes are TRBV7-2 and TRBJ2-2; D ambiguous. The germline V gene has CDR1 SGHTA and CDR2 FQGNSA. The CDR3 sequence is 14 residues long. Trimming pared 3 bases from V and 7 bases from J, leaving 12 bases between.

In this sample, this clonotype turned up many times. The V gene is TRBV25-1, the J gene TRBJ1-2; maybe TRBD1 (6 bases). The germline V and J ends were trimmed by 4 bases and 7 bases, with 19 bases remaining between them. The CDR3 covers 15 residues. Germline V CDR1 and CDR2: MGHDK, SYGVNS. CDR3 nucleotides: TGTGCCAGCAGTGGCGGGGGCTGGATCCAGTTTGGCTACACCTTC. It codes for CASSGGGWIQFGYTF.